The 17 T cell receptor beta chains listed next were all sequenced from one sample in a study of blood T cell repertoires in COVID-19. Sequencing used immunoSEQ multiplex PCR; TCRdb keeps in-frame clones, though not all of them. The table has roughly 86,000 clones, about four fifths seen once. The specimen sequenced was peripheral blood. Receptors originate from a human donor in a cohort sampled during active COVID-19.

The rearrangement links TRBV5-5 to TRBJ2-5, with D unclear. There are 14 residues in the CDR3. V dropped 4 bases and J dropped 0 bases, with 10 bases sitting between them. Germline V gene data show CDR1 as SGHKS and CDR2 as YYEKEE (reference sequence). This chain's CDR3 is CASSQTEYQETQYF. In DNA, the CDR3 is TGTGCCAGCAGCCAAACAGAGTACCAAGAGACCCAGTACTTC. The entire variable domain, with the rest obtained from reference TRBV5-5 and TRBJ2-5, is as follows: DAGVTQSPTHLIKTRGQQVTLRCSPISGHKSVSWYQQVLGQGPQFIFQYYEKEERGRGNFPDRFSARQFPNYSSELNVNALLLGDSALYLCASSQTEYQETQYFGPGTRLLVL.

This rearrangement joins TRBV30 to TRBJ1-5; no reliable D call. Germline V lookup: CDR1 GTSNPN, CDR2 SVGIG (reference sequence). Trimming took off 3 bases at V and 3 bases at J, with 15 bases between the two ends. The CDR3 loop spans 15 amino acids. As DNA, the CDR3 is TGTGCCTGGAGCGTAGGAAGAGGTTTCAATCAGCCCCAGCATTTT. Its translation is CAWSVGRGFNQPQHF.

The chain couples TRBV19 to TRBJ2-7, with 11 bases fitting TRBD1. The length of the CDR3 is 16 residues. V lost 10 bases, J lost 1 base, and 12 bases stayed unmatched. The V gene's germline CDR1 is LNHDA and CDR2 SQIVND (reference sequence). The CDR3 DNA reads as TGTGCCACCACACTACCAGGGACAGGGGGTTCCTACGAGCAGTACTTC. Translated: CATTLPGTGGSYEQYF.

This clone was found a few times. The rearrangement uses TRBV15 and TRBJ2-2; D is ambiguous. In germline, CDR1 is LNHNV, CDR2 YYDKDF (reference sequence). The V and J ends lost 1 base and 4 bases respectively, with 7 bases between them. CDR3 length equals 14 residues. CDR3 loop: CATSRVRVTGELFF. The CDR3 nucleotides read TGTGCCACCAGCAGAGTGAGAGTCACCGGGGAGCTGTTTTTT.

This rearrangement joins TRBV27 to TRBJ2-7, with 8 bases aligning to TRBD1. This CDR3 comprises 14 residues. Trimming removed 5 bases from V and 2 bases from J; junction bases left unmatched: 5. Germline values: CDR1 MNHEY, CDR2 SMNVEV (reference sequence). In nucleotides, the CDR3 is TGTGCCAGCAGTAACCAGGGGGCCCCCTACGAGCAGTACTTC. Protein: CASSNQGAPYEQYF.

This clone has just a few counts. The genes are TRBV24-1 and TRBJ2-3, with TRBD1 matching 10 bases. J lost 4 bases, V lost 9 bases, and 9 bases had no gene match. Per the germline V gene, CDR1 is KGHDR and CDR2 is SFDVKD. The CDR3 is 15 amino acids. The CDR3 region has the DNA TGTGCCACCGACGGCGGGGACAGGGGCGCAGATACGCAGTATTTT. As protein: CATDGGDRGADTQYF.

The chain employs TRBV24-1 and TRBJ2-1, with D maybe TRBD2 (5 bases). CDR1 is KGHDR and CDR2 is SFDVKD in the germline V gene. The CDR3 length is 13 residues. Trimming took 3 bases from V and 6 from J, leaving 8 bases between them. CDR3 residues: CATSDGLANEQFF. The CDR3 DNA is TGTGCCACCAGTGATGGTCTAGCCAATGAGCAGTTCTTC.

This clone was seen a few times. The chain links TRBV19 to TRBJ2-1, with 7 bases that match TRBD2. The ends lost 7 bases at V and 1 base at J; junction bases unmatched: 4. Per germline, CDR1 LNHDA and CDR2 SQIVND (reference sequence). The CDR3 consists of 14 residues. CDR3 coding DNA: TGTGCCAGTACAGCGGGGCCGTCCTACAATGAGCAGTTCTTC. Its protein is CASTAGPSYNEQFF.

J is TRBJ2-4 and V is TRBV10-3, with D tentatively TRBD2 (6 bases). CDR1 is ENHRY and CDR2 is SYGVKD in the germline V gene. The length of the CDR3 is 15 residues. V lost 6 bases to trimming and J lost 1 base, with 13 bases between them. CDR3 in amino acids: CAIRGEEWAKNIQYF. CDR3 sequence (DNA): TGTGCCATCAGAGGGGAGGAGTGGGCCAAAAACATTCAGTACTTC.

This clone was seen only once. The chain uses TRBV5-6 and TRBJ2-7; perhaps TRBD1 as D (5 bases). CDR1 SGHDT and CDR2 YYEEEE come from the germline V gene. With 5 bases removed from V and 3 bases from J, the gap between germline ends came to 12 bases. The CDR3 covers 13 residues. The CDR3 reads CASRSRRGYEQYF. As DNA, the CDR3 is TGTGCCAGCAGGAGCAGAAGGGGCTACGAGCAGTACTTC.

The chain links TRBV4-2 to TRBJ1-2; TRBD1 matches at 10 bases. With V trimmed by 4 bases and J by 3 bases, 5 bases remained unmatched. Germline CDR1 and CDR2: LGHNA and YNFKEQ. The CDR3 contains 15 residues. The CDR3 sequence: CASSPRTGGDYGYTF. The CDR3 nucleotides read TGTGCCAGCAGCCCCCGGACAGGGGGTGACTATGGCTACACCTTC.

This chain uses TRBV5-1 with TRBJ1-5; 10 bases line up with TRBD1. The germline V gene has CDR1 SGHRS and CDR2 YFSETQ. The CDR3 is 15 residues long. V lost 4 bases to trimming and J lost 7 bases; unmatched junction nucleotides: 8. CDR3 sequence reads: CASSPTGGVEQPQHF. The CDR3 DNA sequence: TGCGCCAGCAGCCCGACAGGGGGCGTGGAACAGCCCCAGCATTTT.

This clone has a count of ten or more. DNA for the CDR3: TGTGCCAGCAGCCCAGGACTAGCGGTTAACAATGAGCAGTTCTTC. This translates into CASSPGLAVNNEQFF. J is TRBJ2-1 and V is TRBV9, with 10 bases identical to TRBD2. V trimming: 4 bases; J trimming: 5 bases; junction bases outside the gene matches: 6. The CDR3 contains 15 residues. Per the germline V gene, CDR1 is SGDLS and CDR2 is YYNGEE.

The rearrangement links TRBV5-4 to TRBJ2-7; TRBD2 matches at 9 bases. V shed 4 bases and J 7 bases; nucleotides not matched to a gene: 12. This CDR3 region has 15 residues. Germline values: CDR1 SGHNT, CDR2 YYREEE (reference sequence). The DNA for the CDR3 is TGTGCCAGCAGCGCCGGCGGGGGGGCACCGAAAGAGCAGTACTTC. The encoded protein is CASSAGGGAPKEQYF.

The chain joins TRBV7-2 to TRBJ1-5; D unresolved. Trimming stripped 5 bases from V and 0 bases from J, with 14 bases between. Germline CDR1 reads SGHTA; CDR2 reads FQGNSA. The CDR3 length is 16 residues. CDR3 loop: CASSPSRTVSNQPQHF. CDR3 DNA sequence: TGTGCCAGCAGCCCTAGCCGGACTGTTAGCAATCAGCCCCAGCATTTT.

J is TRBJ2-1 and V is TRBV4-1; D is possibly TRBD1 (5 bases). CDR3 length equals 14 residues. CDR1 is MGHRA, CDR2 YSYEKL, per germline. The germline V and J ends were trimmed by 5 bases and 9 bases, with 17 bases remaining between them. The CDR3 DNA sequence: TGCGCCAGCAGCAGAGATACAGGCGGCGGTGAGCAGTTCTTC. It codes for CASSRDTGGGEQFF.

In this sample, this clone turned up once. This sequence joins TRBV4-2 and TRBJ1-2, with D possibly being TRBD1 (5 bases). Germline CDR1 LGHNA, CDR2 YNFKEQ. V lost 1 base, J lost 6 bases, and 12 bases lay in between. This CDR3 region has 14 residues. The CDR3 nucleotides read TGTGCCAGCAGCCAAGTAGGCAGGGATCATGGCTACACCTTC. Translated: CASSQVGRDHGYTF.